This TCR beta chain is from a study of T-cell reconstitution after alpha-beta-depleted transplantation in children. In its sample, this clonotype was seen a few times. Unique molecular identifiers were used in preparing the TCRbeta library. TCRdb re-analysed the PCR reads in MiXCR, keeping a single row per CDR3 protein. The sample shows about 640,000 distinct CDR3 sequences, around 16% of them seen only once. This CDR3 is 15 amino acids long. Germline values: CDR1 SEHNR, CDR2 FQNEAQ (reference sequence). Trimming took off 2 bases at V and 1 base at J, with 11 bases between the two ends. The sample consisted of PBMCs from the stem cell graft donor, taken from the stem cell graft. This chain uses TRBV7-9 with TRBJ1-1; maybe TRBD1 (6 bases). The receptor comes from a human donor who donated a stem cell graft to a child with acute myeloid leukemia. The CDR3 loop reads CASSLFGGGNTEAFF. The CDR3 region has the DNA TGTGCCAGCAGCTTATTTGGGGGCGGGAACACTGAAGCTTTCTTT.